The following is a T cell receptor (beta chain) sequence with its context. Clones were read by immunoSEQ multiplex PCR, and TCRdb kept only the in-frame ones, dropping some. This sample yields 98,000 or so clones, of which approximately 90% are seen a single time; under 0.65% belongs to the top ten. As for time point: baseline, week 1 (first vaccination visit). Treatment of the sample: pre-vaccination baseline after standard-of-care therapy. Germline CDR1 reads ENHRY; CDR2 reads SYGVKD. The junction had 2 bases not matched to a gene; V was cut back by 3 bases and J by 0 bases. The CDR3 is 15 residues long. The sample originates from a study of a mutant IDH1 vaccine in newly diagnosed glioma.

V gene TRBV10-3 combines with J gene TRBJ1-3, with 7 bases fitting TRBD1. This clonotype originated in a woman aged 45-65 years with glioma. The sequencing here drew on PBMCs, taken from a glioma patient treated with radiotherapy, temozolomide or both. The DNA of the CDR3 is TGTGCCATCAGTGACGGGACAGTCTCTGGAAACACCATATATTTT. It is translated as CAISDGTVSGNTIYF.